This TCR beta chain was recorded in a study of cytomegalovirus exposure and HLA in healthy donors. Overall study: A data release that came early held roughly 90 million unique TCRs from HLA-typed donors.

Study findings and constraints: Productive rates of about 90% or about 30% were seen for most TCR beta V segments in an earlier analysis. Several of the most significant clusters appeared linked to common viral pathogens, based on a later analysis.

Germline V lookup: CDR1 SGHTA, CDR2 FQGNSA. V was shortened by 6 bases and J by 6 bases, with 14 bases between the two germline ends. The CDR3 is 13 amino acids. This clone appeared once. Its specificity is unknown. In the PCR, 60 Vbeta and 13 Jbeta primers were used. Only in-frame clones appear in the TCRdb table, and some are missing; sequencing was by immunoSEQ multiplex PCR. The sample lists 80,000 to 90,000 clones; more than 80% were seen once. The V and J genes are TRBV7-2 and TRBJ1-1; D remains ambiguous. The TCR sequence derives from a woman under 40 in good health and CMV-seronegative. Sequenced sample: PBMCs. CDR3 in amino acids: CASSSLWLAEAFF. The CDR3 nucleotides are TGTGCCAGCAGTTCCTTATGGTTAGCTGAAGCTTTCTTT.